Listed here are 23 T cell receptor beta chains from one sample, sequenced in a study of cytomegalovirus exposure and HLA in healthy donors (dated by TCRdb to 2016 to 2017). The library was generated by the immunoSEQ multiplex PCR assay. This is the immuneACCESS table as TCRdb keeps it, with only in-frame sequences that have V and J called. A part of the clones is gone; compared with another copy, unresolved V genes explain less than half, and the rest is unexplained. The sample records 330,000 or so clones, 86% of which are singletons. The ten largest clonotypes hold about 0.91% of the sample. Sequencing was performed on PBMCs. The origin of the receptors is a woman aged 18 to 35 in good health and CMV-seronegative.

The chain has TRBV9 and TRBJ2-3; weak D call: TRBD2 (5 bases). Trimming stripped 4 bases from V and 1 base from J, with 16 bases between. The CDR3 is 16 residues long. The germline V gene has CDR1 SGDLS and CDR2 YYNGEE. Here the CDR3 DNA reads TGTGCCAGCAGCTCCCATAGTGGGAGAGGCACAGATACGCAGTATTTT. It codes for CASSSHSGRGTDTQYF.

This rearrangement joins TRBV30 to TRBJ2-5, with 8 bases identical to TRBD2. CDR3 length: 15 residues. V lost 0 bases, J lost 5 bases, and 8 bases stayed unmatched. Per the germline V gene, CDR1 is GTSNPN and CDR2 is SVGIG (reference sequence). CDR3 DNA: TGTGCCTGGAGTGTACAGGATAGCGGGATTGAGACCCAGTACTTC. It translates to CAWSVQDSGIETQYF.

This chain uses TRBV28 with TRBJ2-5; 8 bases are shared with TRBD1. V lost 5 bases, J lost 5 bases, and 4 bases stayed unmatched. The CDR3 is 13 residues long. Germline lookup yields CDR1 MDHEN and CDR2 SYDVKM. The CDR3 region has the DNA TGTGCCAGCAGTGACAGGGGTGGGGAGACCCAGTACTTC. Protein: CASSDRGGETQYF.

Here the CDR3 reads CASTDQGQETQYF. The CDR3, as DNA: TGTGCCAGCACCGACCAGGGACAAGAGACCCAGTACTTC. The chain combines TRBV2 with TRBJ2-5; a weak D match, TRBD1 (5 bases). There are 13 residues in the CDR3. V shed 7 bases and J shed 2 bases, with 11 bases lying between them. Per germline, CDR1 SNHLY and CDR2 FYNNEI.

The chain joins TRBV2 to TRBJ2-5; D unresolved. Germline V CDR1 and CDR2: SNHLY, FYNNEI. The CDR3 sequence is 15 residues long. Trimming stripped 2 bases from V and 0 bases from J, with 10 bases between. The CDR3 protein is CASSERTDHQETQYF. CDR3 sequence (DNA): TGTGCCAGCAGTGAAAGAACAGACCACCAAGAGACCCAGTACTTC.

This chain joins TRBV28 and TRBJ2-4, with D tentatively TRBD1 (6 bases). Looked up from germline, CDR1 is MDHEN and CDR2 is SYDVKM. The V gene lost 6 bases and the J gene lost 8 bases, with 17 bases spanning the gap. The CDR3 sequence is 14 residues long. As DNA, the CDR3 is TGTGCCAGCAGAACCCGGGCAGGGGAGCACATTCAGTACTTC. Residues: CASRTRAGEHIQYF. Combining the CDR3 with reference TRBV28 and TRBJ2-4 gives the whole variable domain DVKVTQSSRYLVKRTGEKVFLECVQDMDHENMFWYRQDPGLGLRLIYFSYDVKMKEKGDIPEGYSVSREKKERFSLILESASTNQTSMYLCASRTRAGEHIQYFGAGTRLSVL.

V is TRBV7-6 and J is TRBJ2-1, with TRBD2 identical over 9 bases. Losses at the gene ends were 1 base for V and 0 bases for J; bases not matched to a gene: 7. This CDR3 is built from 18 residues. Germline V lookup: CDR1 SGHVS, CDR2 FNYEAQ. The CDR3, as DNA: TGTGCCAGCAGCTTAGGCGGGAGGGCCGAAAGCTCCTACAATGAGCAGTTCTTC. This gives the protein CASSLGGRAESSYNEQFF.

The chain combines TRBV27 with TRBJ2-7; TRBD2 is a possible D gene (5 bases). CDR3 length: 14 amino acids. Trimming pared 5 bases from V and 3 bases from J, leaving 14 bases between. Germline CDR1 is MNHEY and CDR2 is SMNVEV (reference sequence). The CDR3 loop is CASSPRTVYYEQYF. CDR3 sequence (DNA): TGTGCCAGCAGTCCGCGGACTGTTTACTACGAGCAGTACTTC.

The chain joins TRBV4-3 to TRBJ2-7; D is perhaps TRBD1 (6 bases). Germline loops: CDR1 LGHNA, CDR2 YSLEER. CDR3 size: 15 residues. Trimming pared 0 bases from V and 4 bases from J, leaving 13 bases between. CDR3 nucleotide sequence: TGCGCCAGCAGCCAAGAAACCGGACAGCTGTACGAGCAGTACTTC. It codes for CASSQETGQLYEQYF.

CDR3 in DNA: TGTGCCAGCATGAATTGGCGGGGCTCCAATCAGCCCCAGCATTTT. This sequence encodes CASMNWRGSNQPQHF. V usage is TRBV28 and J usage is TRBJ1-5; D is perhaps TRBD1 (5 bases). The CDR3 is 15 amino acids. CDR1 and CDR2 from the germline V gene are MDHEN and SYDVKM. V was shortened by 7 bases and J by 3 bases, with 16 bases between the two germline ends. Supplemented by reference TRBV28 and TRBJ1-5, the full variable domain reads DVKVTQSSRYLVKRTGEKVFLECVQDMDHENMFWYRQDPGLGLRLIYFSYDVKMKEKGDIPEGYSVSREKKERFSLILESASTNQTSMYLCASMNWRGSNQPQHFGDGTRLSIL.

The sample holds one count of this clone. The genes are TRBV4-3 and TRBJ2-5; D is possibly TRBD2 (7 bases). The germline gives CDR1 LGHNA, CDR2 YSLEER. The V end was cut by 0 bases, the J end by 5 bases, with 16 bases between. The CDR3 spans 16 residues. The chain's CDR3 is CASSQDGGGSFETQYF. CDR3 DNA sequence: TGCGCCAGCAGCCAAGACGGGGGCGGGAGCTTTGAGACCCAGTACTTC.

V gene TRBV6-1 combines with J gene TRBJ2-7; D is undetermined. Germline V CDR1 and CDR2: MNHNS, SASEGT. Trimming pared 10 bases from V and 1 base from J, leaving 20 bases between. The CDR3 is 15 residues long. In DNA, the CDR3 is TGTGCCACCGCCCCCCTCCGAGACTCGTCCTACGAGCAGTACTTC. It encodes CATAPLRDSSYEQYF.

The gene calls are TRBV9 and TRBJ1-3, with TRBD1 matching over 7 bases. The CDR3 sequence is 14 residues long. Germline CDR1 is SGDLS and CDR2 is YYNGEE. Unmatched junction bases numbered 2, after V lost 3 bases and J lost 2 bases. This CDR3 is CASSEGTAGNTIYF. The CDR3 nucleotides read TGTGCCAGCAGCGAGGGGACAGCTGGAAACACCATATATTTT.

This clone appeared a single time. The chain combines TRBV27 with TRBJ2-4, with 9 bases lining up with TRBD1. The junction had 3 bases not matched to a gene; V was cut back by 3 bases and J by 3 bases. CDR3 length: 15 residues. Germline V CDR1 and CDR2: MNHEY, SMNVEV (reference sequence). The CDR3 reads CASSFTGGGKNIQYF. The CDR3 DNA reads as TGTGCCAGCAGTTTTACAGGGGGCGGCAAAAACATTCAGTACTTC.

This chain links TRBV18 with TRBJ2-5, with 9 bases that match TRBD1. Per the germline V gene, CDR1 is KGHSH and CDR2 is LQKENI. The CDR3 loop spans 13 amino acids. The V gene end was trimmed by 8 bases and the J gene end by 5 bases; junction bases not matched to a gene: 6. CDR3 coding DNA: TGTGCCAGCCATACAGGGGGCCGGGAGACCCAGTACTTC. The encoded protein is CASHTGGRETQYF.

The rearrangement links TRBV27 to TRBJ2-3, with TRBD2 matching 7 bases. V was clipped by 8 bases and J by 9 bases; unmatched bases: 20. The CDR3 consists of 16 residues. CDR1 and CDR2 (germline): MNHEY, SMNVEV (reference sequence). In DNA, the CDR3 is TGTGCCAGCTGGGCGAGGGCGGGAGTGATAACCGGCACGCAGTATTTT. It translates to CASWARAGVITGTQYF.

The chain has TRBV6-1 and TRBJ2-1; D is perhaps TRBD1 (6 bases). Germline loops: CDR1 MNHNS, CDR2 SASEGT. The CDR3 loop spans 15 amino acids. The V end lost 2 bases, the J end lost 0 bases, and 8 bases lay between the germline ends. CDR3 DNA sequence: TGTGCCAGCAGTGAACAGGGGAGCTCCTACAATGAGCAGTTCTTC. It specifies CASSEQGSSYNEQFF.

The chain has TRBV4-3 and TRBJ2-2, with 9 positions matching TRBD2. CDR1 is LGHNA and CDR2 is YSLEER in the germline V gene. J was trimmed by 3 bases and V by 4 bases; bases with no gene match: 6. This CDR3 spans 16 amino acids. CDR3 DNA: TGCGCCAGCAGCCGCGGCCTAGCGGGGTACACCGGGGAGCTGTTTTTT. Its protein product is CASSRGLAGYTGELFF.

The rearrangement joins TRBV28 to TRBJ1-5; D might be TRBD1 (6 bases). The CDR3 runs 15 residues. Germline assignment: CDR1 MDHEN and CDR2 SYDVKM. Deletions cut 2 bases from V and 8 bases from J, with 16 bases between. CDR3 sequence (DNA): TGTGCCAGCAGTTTAGACAGGTTCAGAAGAGAGCCCCAGCATTTT. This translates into CASSLDRFRREPQHF.

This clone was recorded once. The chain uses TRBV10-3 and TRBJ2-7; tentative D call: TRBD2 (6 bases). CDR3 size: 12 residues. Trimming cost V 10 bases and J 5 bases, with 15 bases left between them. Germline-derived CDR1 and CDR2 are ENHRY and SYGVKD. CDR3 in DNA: TGTGCCACCCACCAGGAGGGAAACGAGCAGTACTTC. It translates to CATHQEGNEQYF.

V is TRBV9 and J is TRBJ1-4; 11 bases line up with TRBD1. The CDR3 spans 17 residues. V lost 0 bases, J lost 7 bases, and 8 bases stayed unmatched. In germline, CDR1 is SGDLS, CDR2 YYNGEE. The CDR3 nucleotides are TGTGCCAGCAGCGTAGGGACAGGGGGCGCGTTGGGTGAAAAACTGTTTTTT. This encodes CASSVGTGGALGEKLFF. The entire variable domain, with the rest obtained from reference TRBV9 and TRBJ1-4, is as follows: DSGVTQTPKHLITATGQRVTLRCSPRSGDLSVYWYQQSLDQGLQFLIQYYNGEERAKGNILERFSAQQFPDLHSELNLSSLELGDSALYFCASSVGTGGALGEKLFFGSGTQLSVL.

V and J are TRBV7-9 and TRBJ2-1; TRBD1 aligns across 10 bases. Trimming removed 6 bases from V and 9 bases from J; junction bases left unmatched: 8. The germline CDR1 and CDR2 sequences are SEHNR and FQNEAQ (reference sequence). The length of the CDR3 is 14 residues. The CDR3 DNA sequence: TGTGCCAGCAGTCTAGGACAGGGGGATTCTGAGCAGTTCTTC. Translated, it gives CASSLGQGDSEQFF.

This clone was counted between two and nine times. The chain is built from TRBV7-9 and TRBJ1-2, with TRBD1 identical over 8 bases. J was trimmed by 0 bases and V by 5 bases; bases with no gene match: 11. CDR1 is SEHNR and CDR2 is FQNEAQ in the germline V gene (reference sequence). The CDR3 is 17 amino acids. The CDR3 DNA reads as TGTGCCAGCAGCCAAGGACAGGGTCTACTAGCTAACTATGGCTACACCTTC. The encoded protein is CASSQGQGLLANYGYTF.